Below, 21 T cell receptor beta chains from the same sample are listed, as sequenced in a study of blood T cell repertoires in COVID-19. Assay: immunoSEQ multiplex PCR; the TCRdb copy retains only in-frame clones and omits some. The data show some 170,000 clones, with about 81% seen just once and roughly a tenth held by the top ten. The material sequenced was peripheral blood. The receptors stem from a human donor in a cohort sampled during active COVID-19.

The J gene is TRBJ1-2, the V gene TRBV6-1; unclear D gene. V shed 3 bases and J shed 0 bases, with 5 bases lying between them. Germline V gene data show CDR1 as MNHNS and CDR2 as SASEGT. This CDR3 has 13 residues. The CDR3 is CASSEAANYGYTF. In nucleotides, the CDR3 is TGTGCCAGCAGTGAGGCAGCTAACTATGGCTACACCTTC.

Regarding this clone: Relative to the germline gene, one junction end is altered; a read error may explain this. The rearrangement joins TRBV12-3 or TRBV12-4 to TRBJ2-1, with D uncertain. There are 12 residues in the CDR3. CDR3 nucleotide sequence: TGTGCCAGCAGTTTAGATCATCGCGAAACGGTCTTC. Encoded protein: CASSLDHRETVF.

This clone appeared a few times. The J gene is TRBJ2-1, the V gene TRBV7-9; 8 nucleotides align to TRBD1. The length of the CDR3 is 13 residues. Germline CDR1 SEHNR, CDR2 FQNEAQ (reference sequence). Germline trimming cut 5 bases from V and 4 bases from J; bases unmatched to any gene: 1. CDR3 sequence reads: CASSRTGYNEQFF. In DNA form, the CDR3 reads TGTGCCAGCAGCAGGACAGGGTACAATGAGCAGTTCTTC.

The genes are TRBV28 and TRBJ2-1; D uncertain. Germline CDR1 reads MDHEN; CDR2 reads SYDVKM. The CDR3 is made up of 12 amino acids. V lost 6 bases to trimming and J lost 1 base, with 4 bases between them. This CDR3 reads CASSGSYNEQFF. CDR3 coding DNA: TGTGCCAGCAGCGGGTCCTACAATGAGCAGTTCTTC.

This chain uses TRBV6-5 with TRBJ2-7, with 7 bases identical to TRBD1. After removal of 6 bases from V and 6 bases from J, the junction contained 14 bases not matched to a gene. Germline lookup yields CDR1 MNHEY and CDR2 SVGAGI. CDR3 length equals 15 residues. CDR3 in amino acids: CASRTGVPTAAEQYF. Here the CDR3 DNA reads TGTGCCAGCAGAACAGGGGTCCCTACGGCGGCCGAGCAGTACTTC.

This clone has just a few counts. The chain recombines TRBV27 with TRBJ2-7; TRBD1 matches 9 bases. The germline V gene encodes CDR1 MNHEY and CDR2 SMNVEV (reference sequence). With V trimmed by 6 bases and J by 6 bases, 6 bases remained unmatched. The CDR3 length is 13 residues. The CDR3 nucleotides are TGTGCCAGCAGGAGAGAGGACAGGGGCGAGCAGTACTTC. This codes for CASRREDRGEQYF.

The rearrangement joins TRBV7-9 to TRBJ1-5; weak D call: TRBD1 (5 bases). Germline CDR1 and CDR2: SEHNR and FQNEAQ (reference sequence). This CDR3 contains 14 residues. V dropped 4 bases and J dropped 4 bases, with 11 bases sitting between them. Written as DNA, the CDR3 is TGTGCCAGCAGCTCCCTGGGGGGGAATCAGCCCCAGCATTTT. It encodes CASSSLGGNQPQHF.

V and J are TRBV7-2 and TRBJ1-1; 10 bases are a match to TRBD1. Germline lookup yields CDR1 SGHTA and CDR2 FQGNSA. The CDR3 loop spans 15 amino acids. Trimming removed 0 bases from V and 6 bases from J; junction bases left unmatched: 4. This CDR3 is CASSLAATGGSEAFF. As DNA, the CDR3 is TGTGCCAGCAGCTTAGCAGCGACAGGGGGCTCTGAAGCTTTCTTT.

This clone has just one count. This sequence joins TRBV27 and TRBJ1-2; 8 bases fit TRBD1. The germline V gene encodes CDR1 MNHEY and CDR2 SMNVEV (reference sequence). CDR3 size: 12 residues. Trimming at V came to 6 bases and at J to 11 bases, leaving 8 bases not matched to a gene. CDR3 sequence (DNA): TGTGCCAGCAGAACCGGGACAGGAATTTACACCTTC. Protein: CASRTGTGIYTF.

The CDR3 DNA reads as TGTGCCAGCTCACCGAGCGGGACACCATATCACTACGAGCAGTACTTC. It yields the protein CASSPSGTPYHYEQYF. The chain recombines TRBV18 with TRBJ2-7; tentative D call: TRBD2 (7 bases). This CDR3 comprises 16 residues. Germline CDR1 KGHSH, CDR2 LQKENI. Trimming shortened V by 3 bases and J by 3 bases, and 18 bases separated the two germline ends.

The V call is TRBV19, the J call TRBJ1-1; D ambiguous. V lost 5 bases to trimming and J lost 1 base, with 14 bases between them. The CDR3 is 15 amino acids. Germline V gene sequence: CDR1 LNHDA, CDR2 SQIVND (reference sequence). Here the CDR3 DNA reads TGTGCCAGTAGTCCCCAGGAAACCGGGAACACTGAAGCTTTCTTT. Amino acids: CASSPQETGNTEAFF.

The rearrangement joins TRBV19 to TRBJ2-7; D is possibly TRBD1 (5 bases). The CDR3 totals 13 residues. V lost 0 bases, J lost 7 bases, and 10 bases lay in between. The germline V gene has CDR1 LNHDA and CDR2 SQIVND (reference sequence). CDR3 in DNA: TGTGCCAGTAGTATAGATAGGACACGGGAGCAGTACTTC. Residues: CASSIDRTREQYF.

The V and J genes are TRBV11-3 and TRBJ2-7; D ambiguous. CDR1 is SGHNT and CDR2 is YENEEA in the germline V gene. Between the trimmed V and J ends, which lost 1 base and 4 bases, there was a span of 8 bases. The CDR3 is 13 residues long. The CDR3 is CASSLGATYEQYF. The CDR3 nucleotides are TGTGCCAGCAGCTTAGGGGCCACTTACGAGCAGTACTTC.

The chain has TRBV6-6 and TRBJ2-5, with 8 bases lining up with TRBD2. Germline values: CDR1 MNHNY, CDR2 SVGAGI (reference sequence). V shed 5 bases and J 7 bases; nucleotides not matched to a gene: 6. The CDR3 covers 13 residues. The CDR3, as DNA: TGTGCCAGCAGTCCGGGGGGGCCCGGGACCCAGTACTTC. Translation: CASSPGGPGTQYF.

The rearrangement links TRBV27 to TRBJ1-5, with 8 bases that match TRBD1. Germline V gene sequence: CDR1 MNHEY, CDR2 SMNVEV (reference sequence). This CDR3 region has 14 residues. V gave up 5 bases and J gave up 4 bases; unmatched junction bases: 4. The CDR3 DNA is TGTGCCAGCAGTCGGACAGGGATTAATCAGCCCCAGCATTTT. Translation gives CASSRTGINQPQHF.

The V gene is TRBV24-1, the J gene TRBJ2-5; TRBD1 agrees at 7 bases. The junction had 10 bases not matched to a gene; V was cut back by 5 bases and J by 5 bases. The CDR3 contains 15 residues. Germline V gene lookup returns CDR1 KGHDR and CDR2 SFDVKD. In nucleotides, the CDR3 is TGTGCCACCAGTGCCTCCGGGACAGTCGAGGAGACCCAGTACTTC. This gives the protein CATSASGTVEETQYF.

The V and J genes are TRBV5-8 and TRBJ1-2; tentatively, D is TRBD1 (5 bases). Between the trimmed V and J ends, which lost 6 bases and 5 bases, there was a span of 11 bases. The CDR3 loop spans 12 amino acids. CDR1 and CDR2 (germline): SGHTS, YDEGEE. The chain's CDR3 is CASNSRAYGYTF. CDR3 DNA: TGTGCCAGCAACAGCAGGGCTTATGGCTACACCTTC. The complete variable domain, with remaining parts taken from reference TRBV5-8 and TRBJ1-2, reads EAGVTQSPTHLIKTRGQQATLRCSPISGHTSVYWYQQALGLGLQFLLWYDEGEERNRGNFPPRFSGRQFPNYSSELNVNALELEDSALYLCASNSRAYGYTFGSGTRLTVV.

This chain links TRBV7-3 with TRBJ2-1; 8 nucleotides agree with TRBD2. The J segment lost 4 bases and the V segment lost 2 bases, leaving 4 bases of the junction unmatched. The CDR3 totals 15 residues. Germline V gives CDR1 SGHTA, CDR2 FQGTGA. CDR3 nucleotide sequence: TGTGCCAGCAGCTTAGGCGGGAGGACGTACAATGAGCAGTTCTTC. Translating it yields CASSLGGRTYNEQFF.

This chain links TRBV7-8 with TRBJ1-1; TRBD1 agrees at 7 bases. The CDR3 spans 15 residues. V shed 2 bases and J 2 bases; nucleotides not matched to a gene: 5. Germline V gene lookup returns CDR1 SGHVS and CDR2 FQNEAQ. The CDR3 nucleotides read TGTGCCAGCAGCTTACAGGGGGTCAGTAACACTGAAGCTTTCTTT. As protein: CASSLQGVSNTEAFF.

The rearrangement links TRBV7-9 to TRBJ2-3; the match to TRBD2 covers 8 bases. CDR3 size: 15 residues. Germline trimming cut 6 bases from V and 3 bases from J; bases unmatched to any gene: 8. CDR1 is SEHNR, CDR2 FQNEAQ, per germline (reference sequence). CDR3 bases: TGTGCCAGCAGTCTCTCGTCTAGCGGGACAGATACGCAGTATTTT. This translates into CASSLSSSGTDTQYF.

This chain connects TRBV27 to TRBJ2-2; D is possibly TRBD1 (5 bases). CDR1 MNHEY and CDR2 SMNVEV come from the germline V gene (reference sequence). The CDR3 consists of 17 residues. Trimming stripped 8 bases from V and 0 bases from J, with 19 bases between. The CDR3 reads CASVSRGSRSNTGELFF. As DNA, the CDR3 is TGTGCCAGCGTGTCTAGGGGCAGCCGATCGAACACCGGGGAGCTGTTTTTT.